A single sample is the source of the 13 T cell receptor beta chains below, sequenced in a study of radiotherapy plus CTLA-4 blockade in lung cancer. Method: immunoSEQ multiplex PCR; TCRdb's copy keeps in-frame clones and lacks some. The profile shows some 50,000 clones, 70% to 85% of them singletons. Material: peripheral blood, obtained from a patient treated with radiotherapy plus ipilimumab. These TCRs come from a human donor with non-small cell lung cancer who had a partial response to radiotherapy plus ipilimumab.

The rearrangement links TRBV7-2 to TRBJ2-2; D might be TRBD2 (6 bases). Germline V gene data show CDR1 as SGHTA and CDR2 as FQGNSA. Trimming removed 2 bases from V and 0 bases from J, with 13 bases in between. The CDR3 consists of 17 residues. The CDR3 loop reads CASSLKAGGSNTGELFF. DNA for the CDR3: TGTGCCAGCAGCTTAAAGGCCGGGGGATCGAACACCGGGGAGCTGTTTTTT.

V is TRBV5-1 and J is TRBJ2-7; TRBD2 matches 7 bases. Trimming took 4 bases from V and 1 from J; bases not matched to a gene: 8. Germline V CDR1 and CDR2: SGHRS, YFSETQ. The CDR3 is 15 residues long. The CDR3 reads CASSTAGVRSYEQYF. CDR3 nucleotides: TGCGCCAGCAGCACGGCGGGGGTCCGGTCCTACGAGCAGTACTTC.

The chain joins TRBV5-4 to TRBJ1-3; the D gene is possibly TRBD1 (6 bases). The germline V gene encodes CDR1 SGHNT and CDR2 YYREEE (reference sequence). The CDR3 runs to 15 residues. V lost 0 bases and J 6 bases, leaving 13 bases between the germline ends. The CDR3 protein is CASSLATGTANTIYF. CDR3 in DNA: TGTGCCAGCAGCTTGGCCACAGGGACGGCAAACACCATATATTTT.

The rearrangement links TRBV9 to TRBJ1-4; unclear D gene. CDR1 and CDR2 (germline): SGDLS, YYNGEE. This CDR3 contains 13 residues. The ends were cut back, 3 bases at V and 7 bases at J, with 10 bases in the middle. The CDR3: CASSAEVGEKLFF. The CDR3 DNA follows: TGTGCCAGCAGCGCGGAGGTGGGTGAAAAACTGTTTTTT.

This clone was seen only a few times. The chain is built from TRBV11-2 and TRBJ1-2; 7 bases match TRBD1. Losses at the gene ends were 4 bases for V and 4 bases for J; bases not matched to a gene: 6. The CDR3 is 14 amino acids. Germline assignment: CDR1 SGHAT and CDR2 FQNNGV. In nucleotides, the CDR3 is TGTGCCAGCAGCTCCAGGGGGAAGGGCTATGGCTACACCTTC. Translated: CASSSRGKGYGYTF.

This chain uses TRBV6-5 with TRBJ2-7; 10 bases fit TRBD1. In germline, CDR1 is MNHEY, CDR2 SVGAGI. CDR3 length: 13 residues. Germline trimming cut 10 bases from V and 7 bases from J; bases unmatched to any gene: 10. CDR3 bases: TGTGCCACCGACGACAGGGGGCGCAAAGAGCAGTACTTC. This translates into CATDDRGRKEQYF.

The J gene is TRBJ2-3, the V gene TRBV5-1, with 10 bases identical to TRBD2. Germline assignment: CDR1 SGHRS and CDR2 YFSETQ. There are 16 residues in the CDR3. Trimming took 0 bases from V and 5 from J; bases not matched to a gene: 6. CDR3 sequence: CASSLAPSGGGDTQYF. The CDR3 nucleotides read TGCGCCAGCAGCTTGGCTCCTAGCGGGGGTGGAGATACGCAGTATTTT. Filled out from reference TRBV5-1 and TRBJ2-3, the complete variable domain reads KAGVTQTPRYLIKTRGQQVTLSCSPISGHRSVSWYQQTPGQGLQFLFEYFSETQRNKGNFPGRFSGRQFSNSRSEMNVSTLELGDSALYLCASSLAPSGGGDTQYFGPGTRLTVL.

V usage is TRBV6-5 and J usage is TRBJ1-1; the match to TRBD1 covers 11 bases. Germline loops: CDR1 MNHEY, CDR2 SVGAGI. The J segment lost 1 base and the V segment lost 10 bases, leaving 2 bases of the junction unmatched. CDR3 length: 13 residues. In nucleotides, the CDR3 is TGTGCCACCGGACAGGGGGCGAACACTGAAGCTTTCTTT. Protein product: CATGQGANTEAFF.

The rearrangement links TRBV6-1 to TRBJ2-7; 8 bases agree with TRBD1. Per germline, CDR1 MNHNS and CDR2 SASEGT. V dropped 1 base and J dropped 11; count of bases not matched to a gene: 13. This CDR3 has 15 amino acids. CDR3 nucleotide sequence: TGTGCCAGCAGTGAAGGACACAGGGGGAGCCCGAGGGAGTACTTC. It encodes CASSEGHRGSPREYF.

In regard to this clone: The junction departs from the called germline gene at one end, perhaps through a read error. In DNA form, the CDR3 reads TGTGTCAGCAGTTTAAGTGGACTTAATGAAAAACTGTTTTTT. Its protein product is CVSSLSGLNEKLFF. The rearrangement links TRBV27 to TRBJ1-4; D gene unclear. The CDR3 loop spans 14 amino acids. The germline V gene encodes CDR1 MNHEY and CDR2 SMNVEV (reference sequence).

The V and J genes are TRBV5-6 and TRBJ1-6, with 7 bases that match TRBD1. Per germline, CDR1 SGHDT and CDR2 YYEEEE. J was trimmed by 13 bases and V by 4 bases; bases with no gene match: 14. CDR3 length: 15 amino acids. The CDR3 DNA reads TGTGCCAGCAGCCGCCAGTCGATCGTAGGGGGCCCCCTCCACTTT. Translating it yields CASSRQSIVGGPLHF.

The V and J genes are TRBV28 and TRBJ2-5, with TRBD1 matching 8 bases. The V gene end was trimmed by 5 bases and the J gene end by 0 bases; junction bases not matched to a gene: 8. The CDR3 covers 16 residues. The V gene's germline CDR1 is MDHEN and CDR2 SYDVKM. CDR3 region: CASSPRTGPYQETQYF. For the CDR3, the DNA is TGTGCCAGCAGTCCTCGGACAGGGCCCTACCAAGAGACCCAGTACTTC.

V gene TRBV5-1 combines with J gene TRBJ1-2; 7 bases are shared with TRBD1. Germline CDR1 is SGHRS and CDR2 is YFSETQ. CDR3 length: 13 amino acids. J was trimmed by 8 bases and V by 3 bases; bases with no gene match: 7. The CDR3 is CASSSDRVEGYTF. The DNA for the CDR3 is TGCGCCAGCAGCTCCGACAGGGTGGAGGGCTACACCTTC.